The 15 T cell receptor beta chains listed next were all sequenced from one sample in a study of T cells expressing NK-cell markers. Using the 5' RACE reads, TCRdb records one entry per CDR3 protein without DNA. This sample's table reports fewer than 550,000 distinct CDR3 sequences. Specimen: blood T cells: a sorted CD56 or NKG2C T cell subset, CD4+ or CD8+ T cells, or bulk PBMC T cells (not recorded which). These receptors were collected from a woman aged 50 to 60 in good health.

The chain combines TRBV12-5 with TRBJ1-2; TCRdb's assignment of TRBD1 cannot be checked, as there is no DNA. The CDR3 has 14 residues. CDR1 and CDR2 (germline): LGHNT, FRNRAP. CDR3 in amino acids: CASGRGDVNYGYTF.

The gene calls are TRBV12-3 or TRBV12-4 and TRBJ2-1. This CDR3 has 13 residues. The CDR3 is CASSLILGAEQFF.

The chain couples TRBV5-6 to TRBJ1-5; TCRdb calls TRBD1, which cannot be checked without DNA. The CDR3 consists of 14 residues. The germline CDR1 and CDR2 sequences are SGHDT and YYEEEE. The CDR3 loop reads CASSRRQRDSAQHF.

This chain's CDR3 is CASSSPGTLSSGANVLTF. The J gene is TRBJ2-6, the V gene TRBV5-6; TCRdb's D call of TRBD2 is untestable without DNA. Germline CDR1 SGHDT, CDR2 YYEEEE. CDR3 length equals 18 residues.

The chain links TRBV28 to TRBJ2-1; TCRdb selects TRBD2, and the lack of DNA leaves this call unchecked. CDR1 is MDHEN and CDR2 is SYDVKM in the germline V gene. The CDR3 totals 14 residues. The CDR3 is CASRAAGTYNEQFF.

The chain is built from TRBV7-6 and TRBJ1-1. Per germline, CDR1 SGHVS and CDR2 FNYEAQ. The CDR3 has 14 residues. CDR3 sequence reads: CASSPRERNTEAFF.

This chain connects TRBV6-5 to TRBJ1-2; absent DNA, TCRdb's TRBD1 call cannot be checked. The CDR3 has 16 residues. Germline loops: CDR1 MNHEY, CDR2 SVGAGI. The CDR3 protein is CASSPWTGTSNYGYTF.

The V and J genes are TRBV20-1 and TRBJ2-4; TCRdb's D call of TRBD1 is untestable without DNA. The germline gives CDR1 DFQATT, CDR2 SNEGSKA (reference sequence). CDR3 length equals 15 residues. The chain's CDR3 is CSARDTNRVLNIQYF.

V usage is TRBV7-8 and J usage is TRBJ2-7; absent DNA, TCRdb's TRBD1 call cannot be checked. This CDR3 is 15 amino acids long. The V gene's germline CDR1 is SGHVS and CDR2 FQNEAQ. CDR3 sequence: CASSLRAGSNYEQYF.

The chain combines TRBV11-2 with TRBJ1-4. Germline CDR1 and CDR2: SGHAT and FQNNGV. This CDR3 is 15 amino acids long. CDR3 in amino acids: CASSLDRREGEKLFF.

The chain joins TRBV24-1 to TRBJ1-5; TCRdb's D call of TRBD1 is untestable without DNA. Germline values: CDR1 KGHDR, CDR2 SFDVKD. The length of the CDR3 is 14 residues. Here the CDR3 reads CATSDLGVNQPQHF.

This chain's CDR3 is CASSTAYVNEQFF. This chain links TRBV19 with TRBJ2-1. Per the germline V gene, CDR1 is LNHDA and CDR2 is SQIVND (reference sequence). This CDR3 contains 13 residues.

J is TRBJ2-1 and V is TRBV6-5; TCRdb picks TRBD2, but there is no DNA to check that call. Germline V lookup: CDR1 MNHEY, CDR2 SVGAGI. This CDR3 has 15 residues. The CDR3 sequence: CASSFTGTHLNEQFF.

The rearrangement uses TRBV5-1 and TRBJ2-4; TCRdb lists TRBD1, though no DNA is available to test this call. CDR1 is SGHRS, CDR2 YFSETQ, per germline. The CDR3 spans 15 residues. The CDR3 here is CASSLVPGQGNIQYF.

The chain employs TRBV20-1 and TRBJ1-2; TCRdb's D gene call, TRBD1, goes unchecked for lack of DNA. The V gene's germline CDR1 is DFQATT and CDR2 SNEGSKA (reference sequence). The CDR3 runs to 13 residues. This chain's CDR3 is CSAGQGANYGYTF.